This TCR beta chain was documented in a study of spatial heterogeneity in lung cancer. Time point defined: sample taken at primary tumor resection. The input material, whole RNA from tumor, nontumor lung or frozen PBMC, was sequenced unsorted. TCRdb analysed the 5' RACE reads with MiXCR anew, one entry per CDR3 protein. The sample lists approximately 47,000 distinct CDR3 sequences, 6% to 9.5% occurring once. Germline CDR1 and CDR2: DFQATT and SNEGSKA (reference sequence). The CDR3 spans 15 residues. With V trimmed by 0 bases and J by 9 bases, 10 bases remained unmatched. This clonotype has just a few counts.

The TCR originated in a female donor with early-stage non-small cell lung cancer. Sample: PBMCs, taken at surgery. The genes are TRBV20-1 and TRBJ2-1; 8 bases map to TRBD2. The CDR3 protein is CSAREGVAGRSEQFF. For the CDR3, the DNA is TGCAGTGCTAGAGAAGGGGTAGCGGGGCGTTCTGAGCAGTTCTTC.